This T cell receptor beta chain was obtained from a study of siplizumab effects on memory and regulatory T cells. This table comes from immunoSEQ multiplex PCR, and its TCRdb copy is limited to in-frame clones, with some not included. The sample yields 50,000 to 75,000 clones, around three quarters seen once. About this clone itself: What it recognizes is unknown.

General observations from the study: Researchers could map only a minor fraction of alloreactive clones to unstimulated subsets.

Germline CDR1 and CDR2: SGHDN and FVKESK. The CDR3 is made up of 13 amino acids. V dropped 3 bases and J dropped 8 bases, with 13 bases sitting between them. The sequenced material came from memory CD4+ T cells sorted from blood. The V call is TRBV14, the J call TRBJ1-1, with D perhaps TRBD1 (6 bases). The origin of this receptor is a human donor in good health. CDR3 protein: CASSQLGAGEAFF. The CDR3 DNA reads TGTGCCAGCAGCCAGCTGGGGGCAGGAGAAGCTTTCTTT.